This T cell receptor beta chain derives from a study of cytomegalovirus exposure and HLA in healthy donors. Vbeta (60) and Jbeta (13) primers were used in the PCR. TCRdb's copy holds only in-frame clones and misses some; the assay was immunoSEQ multiplex PCR. The data show approximately 88,000 clones, 70% to 90% seen once. The sequence derives from a man in his late teens or twenties in good health and CMV-seronegative. Material: PBMCs.

In DNA form, the CDR3 reads TGTGCCACCAGCAGTAACAGGGGTCTTAACTATGGCTACACCTTC. It encodes CATSSNRGLNYGYTF. V usage is TRBV15 and J usage is TRBJ1-2; 7 nucleotides agree with TRBD1. This CDR3 has 15 amino acids. Trimming took 3 bases from V and 1 from J; bases not matched to a gene: 5. CDR1 LNHNV and CDR2 YYDKDF come from the germline V gene (reference sequence).